This T cell receptor (beta chain) was obtained from a study of identical twins. The study, taken as a whole, reports: Conclusions were drawn cross-sectionally by statistical analysis, without following the same donors. Beta out-of-frame sequences showed weaker excess sharing between twins. Models underestimated out-of-frame TCR alpha sharing in monozygotic twins.

Template switching supplied a universal primer site; unique molecular identifiers were carried on the cDNA. MiXCR, run by TCRdb on the 5' RACE reads, gives a single entry per CDR3 protein. The sample holds roughly 630,000 distinct CDR3 sequences, roughly 7.1% seen once. This clonotype was seen only a few times. Its antigen is currently unknown. The V end lost 4 bases, the J end lost 2 bases, and 15 bases lay between the germline ends. Germline lookup yields CDR1 MNHEY and CDR2 SVGAGI. This CDR3 region has 16 residues. The sample was also linked to a second study, of yellow fever vaccine responses in identical twins.

The receptor's source is a woman aged 18-30 years in good health. Sequenced input: PBMCs. The V and J genes are TRBV6-5 and TRBJ1-3, with D possibly being TRBD1 (6 bases). The CDR3 region has the DNA TGTGCCAGCAGTTCCTCAGGGGTGATTACTGGAAACACCATATATTTT. It is translated as CASSSSGVITGNTIYF.